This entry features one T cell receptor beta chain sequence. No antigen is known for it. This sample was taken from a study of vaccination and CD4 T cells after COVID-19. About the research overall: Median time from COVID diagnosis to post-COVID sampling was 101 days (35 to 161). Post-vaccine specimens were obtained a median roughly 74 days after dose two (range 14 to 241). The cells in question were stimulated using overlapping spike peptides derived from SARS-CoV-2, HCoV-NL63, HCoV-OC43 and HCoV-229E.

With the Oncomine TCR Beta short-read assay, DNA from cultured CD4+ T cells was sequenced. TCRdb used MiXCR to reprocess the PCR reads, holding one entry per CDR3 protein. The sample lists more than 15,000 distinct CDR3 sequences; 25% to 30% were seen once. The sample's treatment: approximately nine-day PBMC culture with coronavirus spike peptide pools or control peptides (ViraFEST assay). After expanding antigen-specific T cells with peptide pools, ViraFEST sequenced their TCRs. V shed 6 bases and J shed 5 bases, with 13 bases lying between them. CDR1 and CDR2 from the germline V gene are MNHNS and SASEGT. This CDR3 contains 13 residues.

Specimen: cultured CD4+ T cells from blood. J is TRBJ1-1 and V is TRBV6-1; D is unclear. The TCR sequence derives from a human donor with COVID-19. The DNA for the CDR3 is TGTGCCAGCAGCCCCCTACTGGGGACTGAAGCTTTCTTT. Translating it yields CASSPLLGTEAFF.